The 10 T cell receptor beta chains below all came from one sample that was sequenced in a study of blood T cell repertoires in COVID-19. Sequencing was performed with immunoSEQ multiplex PCR; in TCRdb, only in-frame clones are kept and a portion is missing. The sample contains approximately 100,000 clones, 70% to 90% of which appear only once. The sequenced sample consisted of peripheral blood. These receptors originate from a human donor in a cohort sampled during active COVID-19.

V and J are TRBV12-3 or TRBV12-4 and TRBJ1-2, with D tentatively TRBD1 (5 bases). V was pared by 1 base and J by 4 bases, with 7 bases between. The CDR3 is 13 amino acids. The CDR3 nucleotides read TGTGCCAGCAGTTTAGTGGGGGGCTATGGCTACACCTTC. It translates to CASSLVGGYGYTF.

The J gene is TRBJ1-2, the V gene TRBV6-5; TRBD1 matches at 7 bases. The V and J ends lost 5 bases and 4 bases, in that order; junction bases with no gene match: 10. CDR1 MNHEY and CDR2 SVGAGI come from the germline V gene. There are 15 residues in the CDR3. The CDR3 loop reads CASSPMATGPYGYTF. The CDR3 DNA reads as TGTGCCAGCAGTCCAATGGCGACAGGGCCCTATGGCTACACCTTC.

The chain combines TRBV5-1 with TRBJ2-1, with TRBD2 identical over 15 bases. From germline, CDR1 is SGHRS and CDR2 YFSETQ. Losses at the gene ends were 5 bases for V and 8 bases for J; bases not matched to a gene: 5. The CDR3 loop spans 15 amino acids. The CDR3 DNA reads as TGCGCCAGCAGTTGGACTAGCGGGAGGGCGTATGAGCAGTTCTTC. This gives the protein CASSWTSGRAYEQFF.

This rearrangement joins TRBV5-1 to TRBJ2-5, with TRBD2 matching 11 bases. Germline lookup yields CDR1 SGHRS and CDR2 YFSETQ. After removal of 4 bases from V and 4 bases from J, the junction contained 6 bases not matched to a gene. The CDR3 has 15 amino acids. CDR3 DNA sequence: TGCGCCAGCAGCCGAGACCTAGCGGGAGGAGAGACCCAGTACTTC. This sequence encodes CASSRDLAGGETQYF. The full variable domain, its missing parts supplied by reference TRBV5-1 and TRBJ2-5, is KAGVTQTPRYLIKTRGQQVTLSCSPISGHRSVSWYQQTPGQGLQFLFEYFSETQRNKGNFPGRFSGRQFSNSRSEMNVSTLELGDSALYLCASSRDLAGGETQYFGPGTRLLVL.

The rearrangement uses TRBV10-3 and TRBJ2-1, with TRBD2 matching over 8 bases. Unmatched junction bases numbered 12, after V lost 0 bases and J lost 5 bases. This CDR3 is built from 18 residues. From germline, CDR1 is ENHRY and CDR2 SYGVKD. DNA for the CDR3: TGTGCCATCAGTGAGTCGAGACGGGAGGGATCGTTGGACAATGAGCAGTTCTTC. The encoded protein is CAISESRREGSLDNEQFF.

This clone was found a few times. This chain uses TRBV5-5 with TRBJ1-2; TRBD1 matches 8 bases. Per germline, CDR1 SGHKS and CDR2 YYEKEE (reference sequence). CDR3 size: 15 residues. After removal of 4 bases from V and 4 bases from J, the junction contained 9 bases not matched to a gene. The CDR3 sequence: CASSPGQGRGYGYTF. In DNA, the CDR3 is TGTGCCAGCAGCCCCGGACAGGGACGGGGCTATGGCTACACCTTC.

The genes are TRBV25-1 and TRBJ1-2; 7 bases are shared with TRBD1. Germline CDR1 is MGHDK and CDR2 is SYGVNS. This CDR3 is 14 amino acids long. V dropped 2 bases and J dropped 3; count of bases not matched to a gene: 3. Here the CDR3 DNA reads TGTGCCAGCAGTGAACCCGGGACAGACTATGGCTACACCTTC. It specifies CASSEPGTDYGYTF.

This clone was seen more than once but under ten times. This sequence joins TRBV19 and TRBJ1-1; 10 bases line up with TRBD1. Trimming at V came to 3 bases and at J to 5 bases, leaving 15 bases not matched to a gene. Per the germline V gene, CDR1 is LNHDA and CDR2 is SQIVND (reference sequence). The CDR3 length is 18 residues. CDR3: CASSMMPVQTGGRTEAFF. CDR3 bases: TGTGCCAGTAGTATGATGCCGGTTCAGACAGGGGGCCGGACTGAAGCTTTCTTT.

The V call is TRBV27, the J call TRBJ2-7, with 8 bases aligning to TRBD2. Germline-derived CDR1 and CDR2 are MNHEY and SMNVEV (reference sequence). With V trimmed by 4 bases and J by 2 bases, 10 bases remained unmatched. This CDR3 is built from 16 residues. This chain's CDR3 is CASSSRASGPPYEQYF. CDR3 DNA sequence: TGTGCCAGCAGTTCCAGGGCTAGCGGGCCTCCCTACGAGCAGTACTTC.

This clone was counted a few times. V usage is TRBV19 and J usage is TRBJ2-3; D is perhaps TRBD2 (7 bases). Trimming shortened V by 4 bases and J by 3 bases, and 14 bases separated the two germline ends. This CDR3 has 15 amino acids. Looked up from germline, CDR1 is LNHDA and CDR2 is SQIVND (reference sequence). The CDR3 bases are TGTGCCAGTAGTAGGGGGGGCCGGACTACAGATACGCAGTATTTT. Translation: CASSRGGRTTDTQYF.